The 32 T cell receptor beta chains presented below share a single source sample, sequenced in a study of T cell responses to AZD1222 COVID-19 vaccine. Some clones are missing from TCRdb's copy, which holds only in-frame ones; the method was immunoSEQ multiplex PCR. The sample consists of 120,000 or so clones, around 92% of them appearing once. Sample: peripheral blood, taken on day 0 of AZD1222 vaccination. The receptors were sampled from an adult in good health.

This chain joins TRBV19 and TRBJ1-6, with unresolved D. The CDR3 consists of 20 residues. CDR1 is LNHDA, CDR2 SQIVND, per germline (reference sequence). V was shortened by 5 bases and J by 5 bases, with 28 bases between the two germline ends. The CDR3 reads CASSPRGGYWRGGNNSPLHF. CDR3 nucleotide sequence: TGTGCCAGTAGTCCTAGAGGAGGGTACTGGAGAGGCGGAAATAATTCACCCCTCCACTTT.

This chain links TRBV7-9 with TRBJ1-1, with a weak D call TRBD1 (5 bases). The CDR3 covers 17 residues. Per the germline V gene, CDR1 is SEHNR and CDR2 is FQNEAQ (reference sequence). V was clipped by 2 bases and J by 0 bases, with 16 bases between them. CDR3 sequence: CASSLFEGLSVNTEAFF. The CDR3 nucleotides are TGTGCCAGCAGCTTATTCGAGGGGCTCAGTGTGAACACTGAAGCTTTCTTT.

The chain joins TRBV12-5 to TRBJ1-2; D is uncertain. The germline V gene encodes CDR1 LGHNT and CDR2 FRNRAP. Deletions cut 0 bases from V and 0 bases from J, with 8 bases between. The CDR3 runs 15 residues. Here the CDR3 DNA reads TGTGCTAGTGGTTTGGTACTCGGGGCTAACTATGGCTACACCTTC. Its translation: CASGLVLGANYGYTF.

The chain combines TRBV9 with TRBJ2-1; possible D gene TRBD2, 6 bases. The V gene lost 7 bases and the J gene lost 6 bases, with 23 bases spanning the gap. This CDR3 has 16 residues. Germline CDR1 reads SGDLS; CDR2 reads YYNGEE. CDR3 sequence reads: CASHTGGQRYGNEQFF. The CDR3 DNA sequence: TGTGCCAGCCACACCGGAGGGCAAAGATACGGCAATGAGCAGTTCTTC.

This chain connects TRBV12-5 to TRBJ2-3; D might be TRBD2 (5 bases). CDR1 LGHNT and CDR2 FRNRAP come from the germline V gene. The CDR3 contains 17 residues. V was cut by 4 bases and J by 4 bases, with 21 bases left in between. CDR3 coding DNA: TGTGCTAGTGGTTGGACTGTACTAGGTGAGGAGGCAGATACGCAGTATTTT. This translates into CASGWTVLGEEADTQYF.

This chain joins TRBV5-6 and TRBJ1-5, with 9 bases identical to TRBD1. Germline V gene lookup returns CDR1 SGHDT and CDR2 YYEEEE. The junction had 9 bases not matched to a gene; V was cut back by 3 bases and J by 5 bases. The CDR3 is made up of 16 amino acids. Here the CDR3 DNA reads TGTGCCAGCAGCTCCTGGTCCCGGGACAGGGATCAGCCCCAGCATTTT. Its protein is CASSSWSRDRDQPQHF. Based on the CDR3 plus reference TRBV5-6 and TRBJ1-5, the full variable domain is DAGVTQSPTHLIKTRGQQVTLRCSPKSGHDTVSWYQQALGQGPQFIFQYYEEEERQRGNFPDRFSGHQFPNYSSELNVNALLLGDSALYLCASSSWSRDRDQPQHFGDGTRLSIL.

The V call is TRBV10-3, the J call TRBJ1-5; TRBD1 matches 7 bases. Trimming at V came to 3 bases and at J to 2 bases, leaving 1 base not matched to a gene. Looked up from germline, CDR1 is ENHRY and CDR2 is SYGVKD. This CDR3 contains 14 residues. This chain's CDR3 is CAISDGTGNQPQHF. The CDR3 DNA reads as TGTGCCATCAGTGATGGGACAGGCAATCAGCCCCAGCATTTT.

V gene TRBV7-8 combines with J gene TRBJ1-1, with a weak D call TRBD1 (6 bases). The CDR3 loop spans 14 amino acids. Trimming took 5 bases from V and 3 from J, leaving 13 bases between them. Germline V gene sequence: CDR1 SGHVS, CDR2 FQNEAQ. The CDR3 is CASSPNYRDTEAFF. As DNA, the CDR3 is TGTGCCAGCAGCCCAAACTACAGGGACACTGAAGCTTTCTTT.

As DNA, the CDR3 is TGTGCCAGCAGACTAAACTCTGGGGCCAACGTCCTGACTTTC. Its translation: CASRLNSGANVLTF. The V and J genes are TRBV27 and TRBJ2-6; no clear D gene. The V and J ends lost 6 bases and 0 bases respectively, with 6 bases between them. The germline V gene has CDR1 MNHEY and CDR2 SMNVEV (reference sequence). CDR3 length: 14 amino acids.

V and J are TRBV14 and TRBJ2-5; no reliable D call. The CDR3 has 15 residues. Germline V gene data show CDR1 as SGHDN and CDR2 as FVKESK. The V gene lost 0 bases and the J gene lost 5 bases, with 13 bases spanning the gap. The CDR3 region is CASSQDSGGRETQYF. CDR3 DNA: TGTGCCAGCAGCCAAGATTCAGGTGGACGGGAGACCCAGTACTTC.

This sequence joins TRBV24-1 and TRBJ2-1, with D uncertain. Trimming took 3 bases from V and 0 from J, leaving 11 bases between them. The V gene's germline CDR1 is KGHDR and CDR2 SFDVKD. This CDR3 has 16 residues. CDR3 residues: CATSDPTPSSYNEQFF. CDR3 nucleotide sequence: TGTGCCACCAGTGATCCGACTCCGAGCTCCTACAATGAGCAGTTCTTC.

CDR3 nucleotides: TGTGCCAGCAGCTCTGCAGGCCCCTCGGGAAACACCATATATTTT. Encoded protein: CASSSAGPSGNTIYF. The V and J genes are TRBV9 and TRBJ1-3, with no clear D. The CDR3 runs 15 residues. The ends were cut back, 4 bases at V and 4 bases at J, with 15 bases in the middle. The V gene's germline CDR1 is SGDLS and CDR2 YYNGEE.

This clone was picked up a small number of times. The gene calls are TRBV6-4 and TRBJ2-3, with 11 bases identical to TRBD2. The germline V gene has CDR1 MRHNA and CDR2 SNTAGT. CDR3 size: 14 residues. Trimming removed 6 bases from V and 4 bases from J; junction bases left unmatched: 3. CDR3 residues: CASSALAGADTQYF. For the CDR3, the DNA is TGTGCCAGCAGCGCACTAGCGGGAGCAGATACGCAGTATTTT.

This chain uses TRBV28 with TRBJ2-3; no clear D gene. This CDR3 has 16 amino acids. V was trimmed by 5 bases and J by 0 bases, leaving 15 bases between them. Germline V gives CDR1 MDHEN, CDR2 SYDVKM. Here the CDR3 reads CASSPVGIRSTDTQYF. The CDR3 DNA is TGTGCCAGCAGTCCAGTGGGGATCAGAAGCACAGATACGCAGTATTTT.

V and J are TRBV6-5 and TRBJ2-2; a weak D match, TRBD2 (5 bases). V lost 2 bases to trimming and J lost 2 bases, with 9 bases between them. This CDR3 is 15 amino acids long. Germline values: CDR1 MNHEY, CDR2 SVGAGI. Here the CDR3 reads CASSYSDYNTGELFF. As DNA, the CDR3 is TGTGCCAGCAGTTACAGTGACTACAACACCGGGGAGCTGTTTTTT.

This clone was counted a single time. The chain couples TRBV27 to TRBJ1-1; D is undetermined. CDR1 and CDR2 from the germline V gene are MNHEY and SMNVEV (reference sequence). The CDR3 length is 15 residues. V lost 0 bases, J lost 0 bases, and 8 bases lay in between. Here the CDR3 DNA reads TGTGCCAGCAGTTTATCCGGATATCTGAACACTGAAGCTTTCTTT. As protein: CASSLSGYLNTEAFF.

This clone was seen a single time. The CDR3 DNA reads TGTGCCACATCGCAGGCCAATGAGCAGTTCTTC. Its protein is CATSQANEQFF. The chain employs TRBV24-1 and TRBJ2-1, with no clear D. The CDR3 has 11 residues. V shed 10 bases and J shed 6 bases, with 9 bases lying between them. CDR1 is KGHDR and CDR2 is SFDVKD in the germline V gene.

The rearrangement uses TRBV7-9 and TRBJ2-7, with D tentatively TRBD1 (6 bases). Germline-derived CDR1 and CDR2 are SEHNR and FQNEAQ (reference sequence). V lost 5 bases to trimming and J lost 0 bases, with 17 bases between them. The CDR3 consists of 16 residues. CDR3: CASSTYKGGTSYEQYF. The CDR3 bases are TGTGCCAGCAGCACCTATAAAGGGGGAACCTCCTACGAGCAGTACTTC.

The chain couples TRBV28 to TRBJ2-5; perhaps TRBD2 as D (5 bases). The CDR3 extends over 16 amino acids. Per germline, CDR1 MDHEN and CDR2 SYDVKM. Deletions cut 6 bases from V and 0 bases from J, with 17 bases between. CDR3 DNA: TGTGCCAGCAGGATAAAGCGGACCTCTTACCAAGAGACCCAGTACTTC. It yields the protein CASRIKRTSYQETQYF.

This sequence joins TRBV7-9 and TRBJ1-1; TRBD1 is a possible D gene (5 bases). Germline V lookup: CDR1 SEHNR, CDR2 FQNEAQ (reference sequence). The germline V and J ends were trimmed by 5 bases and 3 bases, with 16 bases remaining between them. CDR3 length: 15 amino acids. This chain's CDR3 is CASSPMGLKDTEAFF. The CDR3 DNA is TGTGCCAGCAGCCCCATGGGACTTAAGGACACTGAAGCTTTCTTT.

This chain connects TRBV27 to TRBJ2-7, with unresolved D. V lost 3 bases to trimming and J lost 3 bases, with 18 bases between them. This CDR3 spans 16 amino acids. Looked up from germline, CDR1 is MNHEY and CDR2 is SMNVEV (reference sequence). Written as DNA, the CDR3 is TGTGCCAGCAGTTTTTACCCCGTAGGGCTTCGCTACGAGCAGTACTTC. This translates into CASSFYPVGLRYEQYF.

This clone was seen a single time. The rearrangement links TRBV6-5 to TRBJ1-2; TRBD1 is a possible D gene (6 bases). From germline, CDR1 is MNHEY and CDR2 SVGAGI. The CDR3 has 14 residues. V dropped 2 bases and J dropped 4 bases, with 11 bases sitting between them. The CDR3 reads CASSYVTGSYGYTF. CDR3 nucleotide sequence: TGTGCCAGCAGTTACGTGACAGGATCCTATGGCTACACCTTC.

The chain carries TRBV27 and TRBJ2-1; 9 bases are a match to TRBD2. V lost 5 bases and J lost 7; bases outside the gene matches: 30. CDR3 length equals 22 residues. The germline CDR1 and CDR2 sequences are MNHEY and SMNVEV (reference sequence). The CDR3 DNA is TGTGCCAGCAGTGCCAACACTTACGGGACTAGCAATCTTTATCTTAGGGGAAATGAGCAGTTCTTC. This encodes CASSANTYGTSNLYLRGNEQFF.

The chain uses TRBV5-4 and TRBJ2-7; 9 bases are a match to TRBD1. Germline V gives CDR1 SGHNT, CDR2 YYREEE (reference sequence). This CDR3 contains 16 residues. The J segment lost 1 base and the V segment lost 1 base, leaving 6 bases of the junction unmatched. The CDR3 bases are TGTGCCAGCAGCTTGTCCGGGACAGGGTATTCCTACGAGCAGTACTTC. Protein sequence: CASSLSGTGYSYEQYF.

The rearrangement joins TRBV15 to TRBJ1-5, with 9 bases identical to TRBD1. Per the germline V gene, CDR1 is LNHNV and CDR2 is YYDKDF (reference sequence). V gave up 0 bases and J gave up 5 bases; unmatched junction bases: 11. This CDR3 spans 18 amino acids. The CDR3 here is CATSRDQFQGTGYQPQHF. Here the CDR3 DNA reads TGTGCCACCAGCAGAGATCAGTTTCAGGGGACAGGGTATCAGCCCCAGCATTTT.

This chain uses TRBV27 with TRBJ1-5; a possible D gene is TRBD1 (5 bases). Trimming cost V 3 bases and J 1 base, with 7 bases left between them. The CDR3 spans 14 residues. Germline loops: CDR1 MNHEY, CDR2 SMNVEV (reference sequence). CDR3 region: CASSFWGSNQPQHF. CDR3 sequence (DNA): TGTGCCAGCAGTTTCTGGGGGAGCAATCAGCCCCAGCATTTT.

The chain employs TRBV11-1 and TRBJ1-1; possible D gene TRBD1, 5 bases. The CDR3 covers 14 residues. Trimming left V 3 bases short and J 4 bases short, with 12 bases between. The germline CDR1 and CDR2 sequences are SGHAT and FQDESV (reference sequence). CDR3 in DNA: TGTGCCAGCAGCTTTCACAGGATCGGCACTGAAGCTTTCTTT. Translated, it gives CASSFHRIGTEAFF.

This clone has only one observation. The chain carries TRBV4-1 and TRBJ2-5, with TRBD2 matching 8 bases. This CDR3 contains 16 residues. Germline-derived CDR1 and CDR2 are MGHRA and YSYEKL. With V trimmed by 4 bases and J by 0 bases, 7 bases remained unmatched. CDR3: CASSRRLAKDQETQYF. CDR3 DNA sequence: TGCGCCAGCAGCCGCCGACTAGCGAAAGACCAAGAGACCCAGTACTTC.

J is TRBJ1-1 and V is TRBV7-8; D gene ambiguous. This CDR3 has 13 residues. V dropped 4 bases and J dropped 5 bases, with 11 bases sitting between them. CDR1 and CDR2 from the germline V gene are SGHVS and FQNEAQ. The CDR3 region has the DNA TGTGCCAGCAGCTCCCTCGTTCAAACTGAAGCTTTCTTT. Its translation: CASSSLVQTEAFF. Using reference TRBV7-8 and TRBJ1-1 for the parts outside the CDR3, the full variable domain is GAGVSQSPRYKVAKRGQDVALRCDPISGHVSLFWYQQALGQGPEFLTYFQNEAQLDKSGLPSDRFFAERPEGSVSTLKIQRTQQEDSAVYLCASSSLVQTEAFFGQGTRLTVV.

The CDR3 here is CASSVGDGRVSGNTIYF. In nucleotides, the CDR3 is TGTGCCAGTAGTGTGGGGGACGGTCGGGTTTCTGGAAACACCATATATTTT. This sequence joins TRBV19 and TRBJ1-3, with D tentatively TRBD1 (5 bases). Between the trimmed V and J ends, which lost 5 bases and 1 base, there was a span of 18 bases. This CDR3 is 17 amino acids long. Germline CDR1 and CDR2: LNHDA and SQIVND (reference sequence).

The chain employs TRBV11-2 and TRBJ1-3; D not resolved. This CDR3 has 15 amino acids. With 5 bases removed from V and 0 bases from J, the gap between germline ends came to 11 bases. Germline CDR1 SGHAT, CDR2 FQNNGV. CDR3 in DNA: TGTGCCAGCAGCCGCCCCCAGATCTCTGGAAACACCATATATTTT. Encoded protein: CASSRPQISGNTIYF.

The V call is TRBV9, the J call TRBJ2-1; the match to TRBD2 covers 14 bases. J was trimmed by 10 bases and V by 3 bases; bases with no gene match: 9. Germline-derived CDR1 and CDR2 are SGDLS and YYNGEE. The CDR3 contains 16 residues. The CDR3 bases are TGTGCCAGCAGCGACCGGACTAGCGGGGGGACGGCCGAGCAGTTCTTC. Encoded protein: CASSDRTSGGTAEQFF.